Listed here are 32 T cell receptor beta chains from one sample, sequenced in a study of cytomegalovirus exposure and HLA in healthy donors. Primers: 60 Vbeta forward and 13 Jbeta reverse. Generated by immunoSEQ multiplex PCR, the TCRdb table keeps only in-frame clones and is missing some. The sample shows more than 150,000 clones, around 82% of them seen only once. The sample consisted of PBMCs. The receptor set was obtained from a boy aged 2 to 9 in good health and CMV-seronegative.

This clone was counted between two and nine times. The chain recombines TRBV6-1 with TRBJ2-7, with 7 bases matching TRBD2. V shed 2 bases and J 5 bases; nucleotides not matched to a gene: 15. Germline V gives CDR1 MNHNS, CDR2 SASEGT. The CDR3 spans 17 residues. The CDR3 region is CASSELTEGGSFDEQYF. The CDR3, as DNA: TGTGCCAGCAGTGAACTAACGGAGGGCGGGAGTTTCGACGAGCAGTACTTC.

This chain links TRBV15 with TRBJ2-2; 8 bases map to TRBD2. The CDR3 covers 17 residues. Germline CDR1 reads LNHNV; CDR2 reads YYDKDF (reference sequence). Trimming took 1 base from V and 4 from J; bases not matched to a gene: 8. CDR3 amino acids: CATSRARTSSGTGELFF. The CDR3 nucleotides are TGTGCCACCAGCAGAGCCCGGACTAGCTCGGGCACCGGGGAGCTGTTTTTT.

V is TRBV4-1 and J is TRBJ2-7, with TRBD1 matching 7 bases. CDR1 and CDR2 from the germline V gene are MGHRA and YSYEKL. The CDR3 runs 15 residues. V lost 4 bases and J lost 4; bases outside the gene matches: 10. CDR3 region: CASSLGQKGPYEQYF. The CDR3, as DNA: TGCGCCAGCAGCCTGGGACAGAAGGGTCCGTACGAGCAGTACTTC.

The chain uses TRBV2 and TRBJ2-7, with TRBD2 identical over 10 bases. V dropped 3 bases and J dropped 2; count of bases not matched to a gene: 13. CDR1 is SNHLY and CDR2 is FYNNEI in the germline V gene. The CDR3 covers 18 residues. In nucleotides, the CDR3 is TGTGCCAGCAGTGACACTGGGGGAACTAGCGGGGAAACCTACGAGCAGTACTTC. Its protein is CASSDTGGTSGETYEQYF.

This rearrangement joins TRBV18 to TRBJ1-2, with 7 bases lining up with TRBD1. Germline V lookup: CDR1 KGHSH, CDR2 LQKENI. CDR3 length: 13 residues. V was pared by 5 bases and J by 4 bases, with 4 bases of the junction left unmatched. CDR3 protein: CASSADRTYGYTF. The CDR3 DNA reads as TGTGCCAGCTCAGCGGACAGGACCTATGGCTACACCTTC.

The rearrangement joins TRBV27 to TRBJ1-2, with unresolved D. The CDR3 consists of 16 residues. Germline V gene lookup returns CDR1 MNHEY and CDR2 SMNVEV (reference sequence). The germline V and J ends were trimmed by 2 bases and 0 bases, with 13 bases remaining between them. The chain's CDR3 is CASSLKSPGTNYGYTF. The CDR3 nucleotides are TGTGCCAGCAGTTTAAAGTCACCGGGGACTAACTATGGCTACACCTTC.

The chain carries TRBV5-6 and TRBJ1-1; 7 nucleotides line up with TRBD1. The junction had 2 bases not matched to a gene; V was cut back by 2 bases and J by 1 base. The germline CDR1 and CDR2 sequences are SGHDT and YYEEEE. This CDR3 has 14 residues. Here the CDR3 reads CASSFWDRNTEAFF. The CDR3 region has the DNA TGTGCCAGCAGCTTTTGGGACAGGAACACTGAAGCTTTCTTT. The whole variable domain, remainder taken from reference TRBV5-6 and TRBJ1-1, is DAGVTQSPTHLIKTRGQQVTLRCSPKSGHDTVSWYQQALGQGPQFIFQYYEEEERQRGNFPDRFSGHQFPNYSSELNVNALLLGDSALYLCASSFWDRNTEAFFGQGTRLTVV.

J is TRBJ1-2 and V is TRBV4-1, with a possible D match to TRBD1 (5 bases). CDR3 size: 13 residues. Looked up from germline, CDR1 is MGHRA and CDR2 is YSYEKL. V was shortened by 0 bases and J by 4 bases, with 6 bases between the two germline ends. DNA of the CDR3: TGCGCCAGCAGCCAAGACAGGGTCTATGGCTACACCTTC. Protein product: CASSQDRVYGYTF.

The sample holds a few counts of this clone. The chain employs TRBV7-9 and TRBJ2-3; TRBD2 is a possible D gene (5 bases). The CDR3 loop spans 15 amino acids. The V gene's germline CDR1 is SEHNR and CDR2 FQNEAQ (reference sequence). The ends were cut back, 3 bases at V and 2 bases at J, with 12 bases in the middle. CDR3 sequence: CASSLGGGHTDTQYF. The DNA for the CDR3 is TGTGCCAGCAGCTTGGGCGGCGGGCACACAGATACGCAGTATTTT.

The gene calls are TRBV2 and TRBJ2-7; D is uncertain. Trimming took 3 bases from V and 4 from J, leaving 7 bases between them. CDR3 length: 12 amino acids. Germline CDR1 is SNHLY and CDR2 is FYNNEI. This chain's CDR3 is CASSDAVYEQYF. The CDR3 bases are TGTGCCAGCAGTGACGCGGTATACGAGCAGTACTTC.

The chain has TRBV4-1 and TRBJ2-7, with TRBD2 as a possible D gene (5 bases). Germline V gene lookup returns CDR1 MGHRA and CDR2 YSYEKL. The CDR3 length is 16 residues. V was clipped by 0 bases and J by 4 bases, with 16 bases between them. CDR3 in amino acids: CASSQEVSGLLYEQYF. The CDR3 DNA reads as TGCGCCAGCAGCCAAGAGGTCTCGGGATTGTTGTACGAGCAGTACTTC.

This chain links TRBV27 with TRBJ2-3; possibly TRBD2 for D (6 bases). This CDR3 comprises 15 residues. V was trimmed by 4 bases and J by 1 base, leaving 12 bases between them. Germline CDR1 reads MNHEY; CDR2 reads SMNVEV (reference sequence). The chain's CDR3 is CASSSGGGRTDTQYF. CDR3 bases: TGTGCCAGCAGTTCTGGGGGAGGCCGCACAGATACGCAGTATTTT.

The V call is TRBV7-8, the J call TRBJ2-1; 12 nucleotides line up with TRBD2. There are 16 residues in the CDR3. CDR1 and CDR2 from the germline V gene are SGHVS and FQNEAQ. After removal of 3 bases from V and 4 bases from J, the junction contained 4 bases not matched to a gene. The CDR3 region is CASSFRGTSGYNEQFF. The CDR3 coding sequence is TGTGCCAGCAGCTTCCGGGGGACTAGCGGGTACAATGAGCAGTTCTTC. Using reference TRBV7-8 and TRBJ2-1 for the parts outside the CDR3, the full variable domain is GAGVSQSPRYKVAKRGQDVALRCDPISGHVSLFWYQQALGQGPEFLTYFQNEAQLDKSGLPSDRFFAERPEGSVSTLKIQRTQQEDSAVYLCASSFRGTSGYNEQFFGPGTRLTVL.

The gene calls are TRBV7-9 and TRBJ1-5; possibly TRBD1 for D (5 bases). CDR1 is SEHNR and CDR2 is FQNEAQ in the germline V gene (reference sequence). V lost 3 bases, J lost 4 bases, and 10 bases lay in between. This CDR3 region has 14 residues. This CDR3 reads CASSLAGSNQPQHF. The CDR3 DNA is TGTGCCAGCAGCTTGGCAGGGTCGAATCAGCCCCAGCATTTT.

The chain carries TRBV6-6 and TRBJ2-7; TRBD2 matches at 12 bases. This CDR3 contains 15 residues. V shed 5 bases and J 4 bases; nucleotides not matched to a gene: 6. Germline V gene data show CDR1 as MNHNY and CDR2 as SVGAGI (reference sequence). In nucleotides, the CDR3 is TGTGCCAGCAGTCGCCGGACTAGCGGGAATTACGAGCAGTACTTC. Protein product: CASSRRTSGNYEQYF.

CDR3 protein: CASSLGLAGGYEQYF. CDR3 coding DNA: TGTGCCAGCAGCTTAGGGCTCGCAGGGGGCTACGAGCAGTACTTC. The chain joins TRBV13 to TRBJ2-7; 7 bases align to TRBD1. With 0 bases clipped from V and 3 bases from J, the junction kept 5 bases outside the gene matches. The CDR3 runs to 15 residues. Germline CDR1 is PRHDT and CDR2 is FYEKMQ (reference sequence). Combining the CDR3 with reference TRBV13 and TRBJ2-7 gives the whole variable domain AAGVIQSPRHLIKEKRETATLKCYPIPRHDTVYWYQQGPGQDPQFLISFYEKMQSDKGSIPDRFSAQQFSDYHSELNMSSLELGDSALYFCASSLGLAGGYEQYFGPGTRLTVT.

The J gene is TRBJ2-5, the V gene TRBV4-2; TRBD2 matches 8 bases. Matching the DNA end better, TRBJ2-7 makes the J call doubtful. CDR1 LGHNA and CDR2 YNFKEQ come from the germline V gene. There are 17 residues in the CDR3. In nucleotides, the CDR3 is TGTGCCAGCAGCCAAGTTAACCCGGTGGGACTAGACTACGAGCAGTACTTC. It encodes CASSQVNPVGLDYEQYF.

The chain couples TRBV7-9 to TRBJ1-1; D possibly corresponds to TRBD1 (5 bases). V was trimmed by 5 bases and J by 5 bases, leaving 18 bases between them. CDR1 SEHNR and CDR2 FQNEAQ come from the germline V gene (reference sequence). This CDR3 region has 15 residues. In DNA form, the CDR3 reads TGTGCCAGCAGCCTTAATCAGGGTAGGGTAACTGAAGCTTTCTTT. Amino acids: CASSLNQGRVTEAFF.

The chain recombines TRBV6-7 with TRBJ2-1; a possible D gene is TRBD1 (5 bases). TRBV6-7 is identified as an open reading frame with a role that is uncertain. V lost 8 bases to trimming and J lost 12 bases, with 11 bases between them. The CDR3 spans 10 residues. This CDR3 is CASATTGQFF. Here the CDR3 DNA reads TGTGCCAGCGCGACAACAGGGCAGTTCTTC.

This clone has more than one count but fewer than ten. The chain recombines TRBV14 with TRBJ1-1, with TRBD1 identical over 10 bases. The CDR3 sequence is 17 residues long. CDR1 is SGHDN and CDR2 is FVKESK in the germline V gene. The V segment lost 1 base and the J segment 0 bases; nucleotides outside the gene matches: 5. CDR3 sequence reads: CASSQGQGARMNTEAFF. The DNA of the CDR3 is TGTGCCAGCAGCCAAGGACAGGGGGCGAGAATGAACACTGAAGCTTTCTTT.

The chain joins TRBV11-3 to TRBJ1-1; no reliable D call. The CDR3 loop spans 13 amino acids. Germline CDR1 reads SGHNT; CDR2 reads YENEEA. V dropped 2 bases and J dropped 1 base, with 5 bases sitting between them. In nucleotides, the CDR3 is TGTGCCAGCAGCTTAATCTCGAACACTGAAGCTTTCTTT. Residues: CASSLISNTEAFF.

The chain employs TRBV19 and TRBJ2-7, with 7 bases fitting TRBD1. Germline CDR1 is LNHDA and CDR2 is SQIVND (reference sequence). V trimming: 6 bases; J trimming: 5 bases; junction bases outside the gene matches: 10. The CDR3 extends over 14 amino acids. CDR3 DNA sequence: TGTGCCAGTAGCTCCGAAGACAGGGACCACGAGCAGTACTTC. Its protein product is CASSSEDRDHEQYF.

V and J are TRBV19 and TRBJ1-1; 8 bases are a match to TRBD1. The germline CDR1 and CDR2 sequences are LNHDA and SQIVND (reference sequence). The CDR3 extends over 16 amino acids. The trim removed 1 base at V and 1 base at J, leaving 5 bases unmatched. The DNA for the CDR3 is TGTGCCAGTAGTATAGGTAGGGACAGGCGGAACACTGAAGCTTTCTTT. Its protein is CASSIGRDRRNTEAFF.

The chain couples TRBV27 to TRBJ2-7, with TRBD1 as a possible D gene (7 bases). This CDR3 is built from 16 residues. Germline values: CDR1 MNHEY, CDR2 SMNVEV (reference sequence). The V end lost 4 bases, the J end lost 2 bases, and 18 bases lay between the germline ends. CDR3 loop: CASSWGGGGATYEQYF. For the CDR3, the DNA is TGTGCCAGCAGTTGGGGTGGAGGGGGCGCAACCTACGAGCAGTACTTC.

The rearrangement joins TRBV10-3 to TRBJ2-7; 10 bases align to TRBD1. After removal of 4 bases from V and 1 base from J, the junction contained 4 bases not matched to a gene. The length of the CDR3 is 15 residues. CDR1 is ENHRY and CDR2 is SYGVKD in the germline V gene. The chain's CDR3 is CAISGTGGKSYEQYF. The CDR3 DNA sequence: TGTGCCATCAGTGGGACAGGGGGTAAATCCTACGAGCAGTACTTC.

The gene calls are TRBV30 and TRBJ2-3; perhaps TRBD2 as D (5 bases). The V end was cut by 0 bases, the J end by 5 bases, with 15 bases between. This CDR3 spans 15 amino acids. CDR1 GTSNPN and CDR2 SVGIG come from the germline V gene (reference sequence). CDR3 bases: TGTGCCTGGAGTGTAGATGAGCGGAGGAGAGATACGCAGTATTTT. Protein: CAWSVDERRRDTQYF. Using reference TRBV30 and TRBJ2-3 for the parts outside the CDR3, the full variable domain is SQTIHQWPATLVQPVGSPLSLECTVEGTSNPNLYWYRQAAGRGLQLLFYSVGIGQISSEVPQNLSASRPQDRQFILSSKKLLLSDSGFYLCAWSVDERRRDTQYFGPGTRLTVL.

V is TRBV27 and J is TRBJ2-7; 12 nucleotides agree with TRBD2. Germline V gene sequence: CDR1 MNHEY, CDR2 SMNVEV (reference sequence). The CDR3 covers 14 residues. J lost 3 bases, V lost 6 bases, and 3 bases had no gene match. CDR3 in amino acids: CASSLLAGGYEQYF. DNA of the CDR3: TGTGCCAGCAGCTTACTAGCGGGAGGCTACGAGCAGTACTTC.

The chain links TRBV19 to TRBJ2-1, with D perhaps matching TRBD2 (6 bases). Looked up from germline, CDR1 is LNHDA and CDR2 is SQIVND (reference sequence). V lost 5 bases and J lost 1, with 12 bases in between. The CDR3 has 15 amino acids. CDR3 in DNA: TGTGCCAGTAGTGTGAGCGGGCCTTCCTACAATGAGCAGTTCTTC. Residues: CASSVSGPSYNEQFF.

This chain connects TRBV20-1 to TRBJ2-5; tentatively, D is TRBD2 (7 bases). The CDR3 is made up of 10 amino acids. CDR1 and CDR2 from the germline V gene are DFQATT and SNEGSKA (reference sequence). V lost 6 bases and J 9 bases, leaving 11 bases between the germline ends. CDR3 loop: CSAKGGAQYF. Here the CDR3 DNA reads TGCAGTGCCAAAGGGGGGGCCCAGTACTTC.

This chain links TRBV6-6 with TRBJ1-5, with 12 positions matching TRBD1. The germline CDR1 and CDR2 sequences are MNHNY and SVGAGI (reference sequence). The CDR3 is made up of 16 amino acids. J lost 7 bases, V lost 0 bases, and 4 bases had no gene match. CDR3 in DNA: TGTGCCAGCAGTTACTCGGGACAGGGGGCAGGGCAGCCCCAGCATTTT. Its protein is CASSYSGQGAGQPQHF.

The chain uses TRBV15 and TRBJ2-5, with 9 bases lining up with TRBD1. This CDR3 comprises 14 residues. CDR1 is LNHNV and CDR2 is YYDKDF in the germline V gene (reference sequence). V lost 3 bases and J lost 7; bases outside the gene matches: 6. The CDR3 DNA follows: TGTGCCACCAGCAGTTGGGACAGGGTAGGGACCCAGTACTTC. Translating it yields CATSSWDRVGTQYF.

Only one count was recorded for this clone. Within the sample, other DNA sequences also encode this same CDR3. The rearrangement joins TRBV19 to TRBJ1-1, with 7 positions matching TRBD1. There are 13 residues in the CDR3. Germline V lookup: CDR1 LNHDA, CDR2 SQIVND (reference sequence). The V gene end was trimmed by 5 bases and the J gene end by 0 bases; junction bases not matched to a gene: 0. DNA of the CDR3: TGTGCCAGTAGTGGGACAGTGAACACTGAAGCTTTCTTT. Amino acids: CASSGTVNTEAFF.